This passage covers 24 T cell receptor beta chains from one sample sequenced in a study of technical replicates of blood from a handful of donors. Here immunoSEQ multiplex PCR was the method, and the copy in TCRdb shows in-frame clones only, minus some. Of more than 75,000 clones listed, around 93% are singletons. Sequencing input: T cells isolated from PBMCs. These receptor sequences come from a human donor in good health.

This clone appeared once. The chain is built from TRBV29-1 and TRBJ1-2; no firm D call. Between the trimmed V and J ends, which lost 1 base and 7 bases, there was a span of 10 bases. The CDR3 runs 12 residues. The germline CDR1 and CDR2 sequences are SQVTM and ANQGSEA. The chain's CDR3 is CSVEGQDGGYTF. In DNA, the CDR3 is TGCAGCGTTGAAGGTCAGGATGGTGGCTACACCTTC.

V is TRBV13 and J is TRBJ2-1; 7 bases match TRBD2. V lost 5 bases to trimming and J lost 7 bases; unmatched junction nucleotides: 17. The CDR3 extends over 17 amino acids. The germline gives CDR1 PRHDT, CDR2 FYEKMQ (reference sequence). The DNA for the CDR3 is TGTGCCAGCAGCGGCCGGGACTACCCATTGATCGGGAATGAGCAGTTCTTC. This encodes CASSGRDYPLIGNEQFF.

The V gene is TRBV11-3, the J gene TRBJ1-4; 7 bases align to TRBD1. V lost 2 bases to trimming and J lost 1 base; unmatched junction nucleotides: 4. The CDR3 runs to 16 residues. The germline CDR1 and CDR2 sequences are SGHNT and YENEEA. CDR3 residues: CASSLTWDRTNEKLFF. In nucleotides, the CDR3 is TGTGCCAGCAGCTTAACTTGGGACAGAACTAATGAAAAACTGTTTTTT.

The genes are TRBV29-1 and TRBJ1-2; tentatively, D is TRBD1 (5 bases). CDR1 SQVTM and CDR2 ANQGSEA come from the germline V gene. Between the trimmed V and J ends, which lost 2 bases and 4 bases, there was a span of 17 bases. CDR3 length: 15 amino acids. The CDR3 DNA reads TGCAGCGTTGAAACTCTCGGGGGGATTGGCTATGGCTACACCTTC. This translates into CSVETLGGIGYGYTF.

The DNA for the CDR3 is TGCGCCAGCAGACCGTTATTCCGGGTCTCCCATGAAAAACTGTTTTTT. This encodes CASRPLFRVSHEKLFF. The rearrangement uses TRBV5-1 and TRBJ1-4, with D hard to call. Looked up from germline, CDR1 is SGHRS and CDR2 is YFSETQ. The CDR3 runs to 16 residues. Deletions cut 5 bases from V and 6 bases from J, with 20 bases between.

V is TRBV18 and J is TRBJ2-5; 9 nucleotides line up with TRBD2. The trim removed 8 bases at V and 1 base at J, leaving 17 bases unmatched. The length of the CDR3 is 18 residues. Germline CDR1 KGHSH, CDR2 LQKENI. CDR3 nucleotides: TGTGCCAGCCTTCGGTCGGGGCTAGCGGGAATATTCCAAGAGACCCAGTACTTC. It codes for CASLRSGLAGIFQETQYF.

CDR3 coding DNA: TGTGCCAGCAGCGGACAGGGGGCGCGGGTGTACACTGAAGCTTTCTTT. It translates to CASSGQGARVYTEAFF. The chain carries TRBV11-2 and TRBJ1-1; 11 bases fit TRBD1. The trim removed 5 bases at V and 3 bases at J, leaving 8 bases unmatched. Germline assignment: CDR1 SGHAT and CDR2 FQNNGV. The CDR3 covers 16 residues.

DNA for the CDR3: TGCGCCAGCAGCCAAGGGATAAGGGGTCGCGGAAACACCATATATTTT. The encoded protein is CASSQGIRGRGNTIYF. V and J are TRBV4-1 and TRBJ1-3, with D perhaps matching TRBD1 (5 bases). V was clipped by 1 base and J by 4 bases, with 14 bases between them. This CDR3 has 16 amino acids. Germline CDR1 and CDR2: MGHRA and YSYEKL.

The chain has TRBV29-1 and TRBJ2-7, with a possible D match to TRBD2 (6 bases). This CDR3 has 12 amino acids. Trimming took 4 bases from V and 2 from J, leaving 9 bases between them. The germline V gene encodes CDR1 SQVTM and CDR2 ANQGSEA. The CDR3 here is CSVGREPYEQYF. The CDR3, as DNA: TGCAGCGTTGGGCGGGAACCCTACGAGCAGTACTTC.

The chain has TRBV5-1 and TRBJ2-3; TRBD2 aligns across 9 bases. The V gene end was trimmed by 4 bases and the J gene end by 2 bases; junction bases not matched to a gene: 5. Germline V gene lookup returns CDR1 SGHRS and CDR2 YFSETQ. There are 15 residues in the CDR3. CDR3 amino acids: CASSRGGENTDTQYF. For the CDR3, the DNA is TGCGCCAGCAGCCGCGGGGGGGAAAACACAGATACGCAGTATTTT.

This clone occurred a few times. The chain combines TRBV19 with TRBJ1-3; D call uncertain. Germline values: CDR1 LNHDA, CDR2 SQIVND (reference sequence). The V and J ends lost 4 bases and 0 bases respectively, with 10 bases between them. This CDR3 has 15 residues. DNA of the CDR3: TGTGCCAGTAGTACCAGCGTACCCTCTGGAAACACCATATATTTT. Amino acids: CASSTSVPSGNTIYF.

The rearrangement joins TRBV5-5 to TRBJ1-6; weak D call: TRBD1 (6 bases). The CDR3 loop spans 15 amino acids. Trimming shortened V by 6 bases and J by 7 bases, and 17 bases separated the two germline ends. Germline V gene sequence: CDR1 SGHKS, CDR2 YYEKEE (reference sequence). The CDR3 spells CASTEGGVPNSPLHF. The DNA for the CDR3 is TGTGCCAGCACCGAGGGGGGGGTCCCCAATTCACCCCTCCACTTT.

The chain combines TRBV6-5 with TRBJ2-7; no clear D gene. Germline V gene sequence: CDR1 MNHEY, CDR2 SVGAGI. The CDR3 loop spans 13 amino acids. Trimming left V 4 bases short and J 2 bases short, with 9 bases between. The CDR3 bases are TGTGCCAGCAGTTCCCCAACAGCCTACGAGCAGTACTTC. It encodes CASSSPTAYEQYF.

CDR3 amino acids: CASSSLGTGYNSPLHF. In DNA, the CDR3 is TGCGCCAGCAGCTCCCTCGGGACAGGGTACAATTCACCCCTCCACTTT. V usage is TRBV5-1 and J usage is TRBJ1-6; TRBD1 matches 9 bases. CDR1 SGHRS and CDR2 YFSETQ come from the germline V gene. The CDR3 runs 16 residues. The trim removed 3 bases at V and 7 bases at J, leaving 8 bases unmatched.

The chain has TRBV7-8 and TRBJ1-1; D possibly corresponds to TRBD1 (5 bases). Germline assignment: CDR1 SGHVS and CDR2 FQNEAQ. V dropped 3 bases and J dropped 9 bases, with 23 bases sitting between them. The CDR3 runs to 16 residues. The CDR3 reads CASSFPKRAGYFQAFF. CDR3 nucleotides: TGTGCCAGCAGCTTCCCTAAAAGGGCAGGGTATTTTCAAGCTTTCTTT. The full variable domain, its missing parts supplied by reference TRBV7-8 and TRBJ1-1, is GAGVSQSPRYKVAKRGQDVALRCDPISGHVSLFWYQQALGQGPEFLTYFQNEAQLDKSGLPSDRFFAERPEGSVSTLKIQRTQQEDSAVYLCASSFPKRAGYFQAFFGQGTRLTVV.

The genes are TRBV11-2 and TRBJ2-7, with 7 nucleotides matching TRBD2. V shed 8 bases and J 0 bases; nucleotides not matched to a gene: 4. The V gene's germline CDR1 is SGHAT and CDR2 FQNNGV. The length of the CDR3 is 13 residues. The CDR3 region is CASLGGNSYEQYF. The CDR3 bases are TGTGCCAGCCTCGGGGGGAACTCCTACGAGCAGTACTTC.

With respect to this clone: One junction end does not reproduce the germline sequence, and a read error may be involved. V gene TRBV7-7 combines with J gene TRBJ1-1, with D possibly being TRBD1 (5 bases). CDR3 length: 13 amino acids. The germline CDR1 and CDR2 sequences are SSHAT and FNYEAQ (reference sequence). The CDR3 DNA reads TGTGCTAGCAGCTTAAGCGGGGCTACTGAAGCTTTCTTT. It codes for CASSLSGATEAFF.

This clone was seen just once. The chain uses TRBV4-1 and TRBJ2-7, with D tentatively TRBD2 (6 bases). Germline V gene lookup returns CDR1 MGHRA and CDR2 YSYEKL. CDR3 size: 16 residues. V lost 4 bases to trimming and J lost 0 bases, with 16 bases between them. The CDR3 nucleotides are TGCGCCAGCAGCCCACCGGGGACTTCCCGCTCCTACGAGCAGTACTTC. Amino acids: CASSPPGTSRSYEQYF.

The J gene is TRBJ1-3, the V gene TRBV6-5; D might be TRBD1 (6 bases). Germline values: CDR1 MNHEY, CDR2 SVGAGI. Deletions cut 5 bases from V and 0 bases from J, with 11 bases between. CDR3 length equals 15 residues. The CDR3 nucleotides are TGTGCCAGCAGTCCTACAGGGAACTCTGGAAACACCATATATTTT. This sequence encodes CASSPTGNSGNTIYF.

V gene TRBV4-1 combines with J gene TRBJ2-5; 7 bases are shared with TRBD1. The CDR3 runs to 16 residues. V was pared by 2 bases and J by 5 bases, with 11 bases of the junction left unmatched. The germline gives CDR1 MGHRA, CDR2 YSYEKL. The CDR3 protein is CASSQKPPGQYETQYF. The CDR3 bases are TGCGCCAGCAGCCAAAAGCCCCCGGGACAGTATGAGACCCAGTACTTC.

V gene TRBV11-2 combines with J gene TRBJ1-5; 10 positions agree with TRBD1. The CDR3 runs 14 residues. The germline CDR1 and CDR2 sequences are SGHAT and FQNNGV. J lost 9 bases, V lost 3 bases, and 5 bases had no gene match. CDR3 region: CASSLTGGEAPQHF. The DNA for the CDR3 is TGTGCCAGCAGCTTGACAGGGGGCGAGGCGCCCCAGCATTTT.

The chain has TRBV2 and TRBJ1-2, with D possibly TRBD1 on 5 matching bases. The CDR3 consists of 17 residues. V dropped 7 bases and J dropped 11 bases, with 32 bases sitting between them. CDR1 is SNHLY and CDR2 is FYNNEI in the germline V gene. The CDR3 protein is CASTKIAGGGAPMGYTF. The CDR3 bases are TGTGCCAGCACCAAGATCGCCGGGGGAGGGGCCCCTATGGGATACACCTTC.

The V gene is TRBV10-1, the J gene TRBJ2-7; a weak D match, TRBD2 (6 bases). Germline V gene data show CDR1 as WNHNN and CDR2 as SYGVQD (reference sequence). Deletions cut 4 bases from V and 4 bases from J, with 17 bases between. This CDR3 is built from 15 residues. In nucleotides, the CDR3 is TGCGCCAGCAGTGTAAGGACTAATCGAGGGTACGAGCAGTACTTC. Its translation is CASSVRTNRGYEQYF.

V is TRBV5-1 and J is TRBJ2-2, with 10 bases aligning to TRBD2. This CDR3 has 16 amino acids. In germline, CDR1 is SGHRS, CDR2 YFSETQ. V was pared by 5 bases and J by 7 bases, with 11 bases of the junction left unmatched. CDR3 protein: CASRPGLAGDVGELFF. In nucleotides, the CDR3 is TGCGCCAGCAGGCCGGGTCTAGCGGGAGATGTCGGGGAGCTGTTTTTT.